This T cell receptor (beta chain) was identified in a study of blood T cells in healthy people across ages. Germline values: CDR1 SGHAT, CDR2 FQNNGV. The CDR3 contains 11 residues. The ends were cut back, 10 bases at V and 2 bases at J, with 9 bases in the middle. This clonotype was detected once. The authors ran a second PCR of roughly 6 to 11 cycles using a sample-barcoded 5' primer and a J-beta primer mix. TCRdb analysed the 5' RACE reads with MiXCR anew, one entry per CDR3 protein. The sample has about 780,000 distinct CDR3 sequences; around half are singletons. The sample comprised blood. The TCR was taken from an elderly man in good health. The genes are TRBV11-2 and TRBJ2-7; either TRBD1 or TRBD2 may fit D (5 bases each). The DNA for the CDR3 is TGTGCCATTCCGGGACCCTACGAGCAGTACTTC. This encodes CAIPGPYEQYF.